This T cell receptor beta chain was profiled in a study of blood T cell repertoires in COVID-19. Study context: Acute and convalescent COVID-19 samples came from the United States, Italy and Spain. PBMCs, B-cell-depleted T cells, or T cells were the source of the cDNA or gDNA that made up the material.

The authors' processing: Estimation of nucleated cell counts relied on the amplification of reference gene primers. Repertoires were generated with immunoSEQ multiplex PCR, while TCRdb's copy carries only in-frame clones and drops some. The V and J calls and clone size are taken from that table; D and trimming were inferred from the DNA. Of around 60,000 clones listed, under 90% were seen once; the top ten hold under 30%. There are 12 residues in the CDR3. The V and J ends lost 5 bases and 7 bases respectively, with 12 bases between them. CDR1 is LNHDA, CDR2 SQIVND, per germline (reference sequence).

This sequence originates from an elderly woman with active or convalescent COVID-19. Sequencing was done on a sample of peripheral blood. The rearrangement joins TRBV19 to TRBJ2-7; maybe TRBD2 (6 bases). The CDR3 DNA reads as TGTGCCAGTAGTTCGTCAGGGAGGGAGCAGTACTTC. Its protein product is CASSSSGREQYF.